This section outlines one T cell receptor (beta chain) sequence together with its context. Its antigen is not identified. Germline CDR1 is SNHLY and CDR2 is FYNNEI. V was shortened by 10 bases and J by 4 bases, with 14 bases between the two germline ends. The CDR3 spans 14 residues. The data belong to a study of T cell responses to AZD1222 COVID-19 vaccine. Profiling relied on immunoSEQ multiplex PCR, and the TCRdb table lists in-frame clones only, not all of them. The sample shows some 110,000 clones, 70% to 90% of them seen only once. Overall study results and limits: Baseline antibody screening turned up just a handful of seropositive AZD1222 recipients. Every sample of the repertoires postdated the peak T cell response. Females outnumbered males among donors, who were mostly white British; clonal diversity was possibly underestimated.

The genes are TRBV2 and TRBJ1-6, with no clear D. The clonotype comes from an adult in good health. Sequences were derived from peripheral blood, sampled on day 0 of AZD1222 vaccination. The CDR3 sequence: CANSGLDYNSPLHF. The CDR3, as DNA: TGTGCCAATAGCGGTTTGGATTATAATTCACCCCTCCACTTT.